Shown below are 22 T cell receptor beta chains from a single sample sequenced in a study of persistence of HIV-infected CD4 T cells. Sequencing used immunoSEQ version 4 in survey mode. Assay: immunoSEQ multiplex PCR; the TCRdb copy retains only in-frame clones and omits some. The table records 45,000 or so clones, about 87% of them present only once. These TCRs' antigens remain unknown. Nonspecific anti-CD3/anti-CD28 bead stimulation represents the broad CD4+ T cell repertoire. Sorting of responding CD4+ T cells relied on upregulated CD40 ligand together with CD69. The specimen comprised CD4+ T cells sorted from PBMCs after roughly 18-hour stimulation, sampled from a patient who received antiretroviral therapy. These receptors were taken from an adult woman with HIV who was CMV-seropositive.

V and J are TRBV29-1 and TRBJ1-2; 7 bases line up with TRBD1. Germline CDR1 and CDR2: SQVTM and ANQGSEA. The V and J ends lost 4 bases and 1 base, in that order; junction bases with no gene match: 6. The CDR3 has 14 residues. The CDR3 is CSVGDRSFNYGYTF. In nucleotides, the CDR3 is TGCAGCGTTGGGGACAGATCATTTAACTATGGCTACACCTTC.

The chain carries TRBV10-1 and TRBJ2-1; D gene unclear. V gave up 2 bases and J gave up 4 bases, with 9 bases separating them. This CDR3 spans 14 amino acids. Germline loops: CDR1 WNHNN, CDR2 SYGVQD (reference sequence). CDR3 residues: CASSEGDPYNEQFF. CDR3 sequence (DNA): TGCGCCAGCAGTGAGGGTGACCCATACAATGAGCAGTTCTTC.

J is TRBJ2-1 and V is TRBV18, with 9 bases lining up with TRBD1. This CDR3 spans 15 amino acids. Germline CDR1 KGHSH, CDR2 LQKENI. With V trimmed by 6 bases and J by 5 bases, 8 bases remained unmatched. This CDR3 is CASSPRDRVHNEQFF. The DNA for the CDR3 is TGTGCCAGCTCGCCCCGGGACAGGGTTCACAATGAGCAGTTCTTC. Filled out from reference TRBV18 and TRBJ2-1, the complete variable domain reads NAGVMQNPRHLVRRRGQEARLRCSPMKGHSHVYWYRQLPEEGLKFMVYLQKENIIDESGMPKERFSAEFPKEGPSILRIQQVVRGDSAAYFCASSPRDRVHNEQFFGPGTRLTVL.

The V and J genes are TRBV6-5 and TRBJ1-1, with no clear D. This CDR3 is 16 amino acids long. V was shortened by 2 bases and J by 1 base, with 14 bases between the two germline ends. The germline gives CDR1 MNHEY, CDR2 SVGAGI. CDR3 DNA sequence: TGTGCCAGCAGTTACCTAATGCCAGGAACGAACACTGAAGCTTTCTTT. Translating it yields CASSYLMPGTNTEAFF.

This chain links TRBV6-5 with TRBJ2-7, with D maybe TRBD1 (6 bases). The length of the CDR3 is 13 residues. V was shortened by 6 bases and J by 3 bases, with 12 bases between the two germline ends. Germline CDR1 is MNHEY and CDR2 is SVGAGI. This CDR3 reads CASRPPGDYEQYV. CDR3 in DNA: TGTGCCAGCAGGCCGCCAGGGGACTACGAGCAGTACGTC.

The CDR3 is CAISGAKGWGYTF. The CDR3, as DNA: TGTGCCATCAGTGGTGCGAAGGGTTGGGGCTACACCTTC. This rearrangement joins TRBV10-3 to TRBJ1-2; D uncertain. The V end lost 4 bases, the J end lost 8 bases, and 14 bases lay between the germline ends. Germline V gene data show CDR1 as ENHRY and CDR2 as SYGVKD. The CDR3 totals 13 residues.

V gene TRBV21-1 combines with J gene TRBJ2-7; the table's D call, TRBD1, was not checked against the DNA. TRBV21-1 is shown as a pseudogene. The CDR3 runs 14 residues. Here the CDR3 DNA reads TGTGCCAGCATAGGGACAGGCATCTCCTACGAGCAGTACGTC. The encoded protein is CASIGTGISYEQYV.

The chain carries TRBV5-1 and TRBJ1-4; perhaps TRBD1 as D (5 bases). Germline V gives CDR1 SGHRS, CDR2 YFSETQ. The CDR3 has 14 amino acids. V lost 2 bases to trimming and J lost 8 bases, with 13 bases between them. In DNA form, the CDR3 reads TGCGCCAGCAGCTTCACGGGCCCAGGGGAAAAACTGTTTTTT. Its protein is CASSFTGPGEKLFF.

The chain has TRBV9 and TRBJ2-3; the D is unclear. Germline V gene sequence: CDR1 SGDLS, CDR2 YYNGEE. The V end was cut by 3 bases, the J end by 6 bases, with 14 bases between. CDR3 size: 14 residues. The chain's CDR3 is CASSGRTMPDTQYF. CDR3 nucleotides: TGTGCCAGCAGCGGCCGGACGATGCCCGATACGCAGTATTTT.

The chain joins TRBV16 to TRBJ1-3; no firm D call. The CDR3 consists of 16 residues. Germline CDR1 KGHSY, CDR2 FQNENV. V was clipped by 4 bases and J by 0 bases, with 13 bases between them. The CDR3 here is CASSRTSINSGNTIYF. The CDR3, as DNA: TGTGCCAGCAGCCGGACTTCTATAAACTCTGGAAACACCATATATTTT.

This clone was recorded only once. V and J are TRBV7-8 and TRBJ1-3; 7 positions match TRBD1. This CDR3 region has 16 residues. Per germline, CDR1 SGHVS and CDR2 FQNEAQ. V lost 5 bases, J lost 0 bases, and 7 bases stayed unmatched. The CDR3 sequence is CASSPSTGPSGNTIYF. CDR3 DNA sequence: TGTGCCAGCAGCCCGTCGACAGGGCCCTCTGGAAACACCATATATTTT.

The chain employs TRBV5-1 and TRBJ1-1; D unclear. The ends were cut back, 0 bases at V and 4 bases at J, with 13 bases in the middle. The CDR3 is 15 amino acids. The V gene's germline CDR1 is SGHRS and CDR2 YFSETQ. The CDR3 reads CASSLEAGRPTEAFF. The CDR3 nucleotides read TGCGCCAGCAGCTTGGAAGCCGGGAGGCCCACTGAAGCTTTCTTT.

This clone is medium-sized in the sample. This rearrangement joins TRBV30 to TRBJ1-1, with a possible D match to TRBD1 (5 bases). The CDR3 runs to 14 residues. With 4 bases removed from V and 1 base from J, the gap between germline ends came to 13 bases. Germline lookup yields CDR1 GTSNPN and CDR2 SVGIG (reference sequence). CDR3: CAWKGLPPNTEAFF. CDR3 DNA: TGTGCCTGGAAGGGGCTACCTCCGAACACTGAAGCTTTCTTT.

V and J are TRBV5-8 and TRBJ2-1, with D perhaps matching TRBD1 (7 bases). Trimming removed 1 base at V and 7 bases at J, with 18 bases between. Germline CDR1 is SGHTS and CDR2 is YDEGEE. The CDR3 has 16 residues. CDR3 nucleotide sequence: TGTGCCAGCAGCTTGTATTCAGGGGGGCGTAGAAATGAGCAGTTCTTC. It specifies CASSLYSGGRRNEQFF. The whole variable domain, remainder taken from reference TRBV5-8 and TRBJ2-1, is EAGVTQSPTHLIKTRGQQATLRCSPISGHTSVYWYQQALGLGLQFLLWYDEGEERNRGNFPPRFSGRQFPNYSSELNVNALELEDSALYLCASSLYSGGRRNEQFFGPGTRLTVL.

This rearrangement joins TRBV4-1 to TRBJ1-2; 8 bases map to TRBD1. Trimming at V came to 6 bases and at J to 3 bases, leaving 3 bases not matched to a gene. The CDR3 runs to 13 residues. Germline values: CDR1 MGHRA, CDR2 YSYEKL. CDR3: CASRSTGDYGYTF. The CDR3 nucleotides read TGCGCCAGCAGGTCGACAGGGGACTATGGCTACACCTTC.

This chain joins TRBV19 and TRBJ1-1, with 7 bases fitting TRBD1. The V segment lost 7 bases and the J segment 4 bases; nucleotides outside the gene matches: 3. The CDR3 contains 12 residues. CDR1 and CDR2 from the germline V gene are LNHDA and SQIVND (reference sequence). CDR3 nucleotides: TGTGCCAGTAAAGACAGGGCCACTGAAGCTTTCTTT. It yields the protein CASKDRATEAFF.

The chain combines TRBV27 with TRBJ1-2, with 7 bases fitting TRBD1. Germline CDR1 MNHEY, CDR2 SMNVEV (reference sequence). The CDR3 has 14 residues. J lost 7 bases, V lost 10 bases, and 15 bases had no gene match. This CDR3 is CATWDDRVAGGYTF. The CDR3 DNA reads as TGTGCCACCTGGGACGACAGGGTGGCCGGTGGCTACACCTTC.

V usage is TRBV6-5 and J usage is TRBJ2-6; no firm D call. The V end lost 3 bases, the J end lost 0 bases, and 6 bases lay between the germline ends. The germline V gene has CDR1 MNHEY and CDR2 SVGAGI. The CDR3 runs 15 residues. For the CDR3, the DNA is TGTGCCAGCAGTTATCGCGTCTCTGGGGCCAACGTCCTGACTTTC. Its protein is CASSYRVSGANVLTF.

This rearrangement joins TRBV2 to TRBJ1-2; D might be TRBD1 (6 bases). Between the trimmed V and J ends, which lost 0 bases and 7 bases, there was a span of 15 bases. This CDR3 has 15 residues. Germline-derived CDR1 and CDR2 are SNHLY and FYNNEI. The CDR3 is CASSEALGGAAGYTF. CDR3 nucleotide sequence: TGTGCCAGCAGTGAAGCGCTTGGGGGGGCGGCTGGCTACACCTTC.

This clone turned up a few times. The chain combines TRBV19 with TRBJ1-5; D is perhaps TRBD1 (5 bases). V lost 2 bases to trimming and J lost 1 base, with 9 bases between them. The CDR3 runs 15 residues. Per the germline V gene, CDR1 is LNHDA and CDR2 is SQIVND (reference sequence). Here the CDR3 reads CASSIRGSSNQPQHF. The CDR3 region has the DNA TGTGCCAGTAGTATACGGGGCAGCAGCAATCAGCCCCAGCATTTT.

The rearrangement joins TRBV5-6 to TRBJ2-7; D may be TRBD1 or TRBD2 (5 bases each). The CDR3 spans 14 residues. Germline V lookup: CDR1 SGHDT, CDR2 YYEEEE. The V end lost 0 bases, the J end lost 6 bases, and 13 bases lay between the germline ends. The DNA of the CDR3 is TGTGCCAGCAGCTTGGCCTTTGGGGGTGGCGAGCAGTACTTC. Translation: CASSLAFGGGEQYF.

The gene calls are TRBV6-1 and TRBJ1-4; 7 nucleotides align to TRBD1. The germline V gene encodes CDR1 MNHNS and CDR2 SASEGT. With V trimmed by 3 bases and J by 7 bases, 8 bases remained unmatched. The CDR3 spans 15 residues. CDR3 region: CASSDLSGTAEKLFF. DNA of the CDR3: TGTGCCAGCAGTGACCTGTCAGGGACAGCTGAAAAACTGTTTTTT.